This T cell receptor (beta chain) came from a study of Graves' ophthalmopathy and Graves' hyperthyroidism (dated 2018 in TCRdb). Notes on the research overall: Peripheral blood samples were taken at the time of initial diagnosis, before any treatment was given. To tell Graves' ophthalmopathy apart from Graves' hyperthyroidism, and to predict which patients would progress to ophthalmopathy, the study relied on TCR beta repertoire signatures. In total, some 130 blood samples were TCR-sequenced: roughly 45 ophthalmopathy, some 75 hyperthyroidism and roughly 17 hyperthyroidism-to-ophthalmopathy patients. A discovery set of about a hundred patients (approximately 45 ophthalmopathy, 55 to 65 stable hyperthyroidism) was enrolled to explore V-J signatures distinguishing ophthalmopathy from hyperthyroidism. For independent validation, a separate cohort was made up of 18 hyperthyroidism patients plus 17 patients who later progressed from hyperthyroidism to ophthalmopathy. In six hyperthyroidism patients, the T-cell repertoire of thyroid tissue was compared with the T-cell repertoire of blood. Following sampling, methimazole starting at 30 mg daily was administered to hyperthyroidism patients, and high-dose intravenous methylprednisolone was administered to ophthalmopathy patients. The 75 to 100 discovery patients were divided at random into training and test sets in a 7:3 ratio.

Ophthalmopathy patients were characterized by moderately to severely active disease, a Clinical Activity Score of at least 3, a NOSPECS grade of at least 4, and a disease duration under 3 months. Anyone with other autoimmune diseases, uncontrolled infections, pregnancy or lactation was excluded from the study. Clinical symptoms, serum thyroxine, TRAb, thyroid ultrasound and orbital computed tomography were used for diagnosis. PBMCs were isolated from about 9.1 ml of fresh peripheral blood by Ficoll-Paque density gradient centrifugation. Total RNA was extracted with Trizol reagent and quality-checked on an Agilent 2100 Bioanalyzer. The sample holds many counts of this clonotype. Its antigen is unknown. Germline and junction disagree at one end, which may indicate a read error. Inclusive of the bounding cysteine and phenylalanine, the CDR3 is 14 residues long. Just CDR3 DNA is preserved here, 42 bases in frame from base 1. CDR1 and CDR2 are drawn from the germline V gene (reference sequence): SSHAT, FNYEAQ.

For repertoire sequencing, the TCR beta CDR3 regions were amplified from RNA transcripts. The first round was an RT-PCR using HTBI primers with the Qiagen OneStep RT-PCR kit, and this first round was followed by a second-round multiplex PCR, then size selection and purification. The libraries underwent paired-end sequencing with 100 bp reads on an Illumina HiSeq2000. The authors' analysis ran thus. SOAPnuke was used to process the reads, throwing out any read that had adapters, had uncalled bases, had a mean Phred below 15, or lacked an exact constant-primer or identifier match. COPE v1.2.5 was used to merge high-quality paired reads. Unique nucleotide sequences were defined as clonotypes and aligned to IMGT TRB V, D and J references using MiTCR v1.1. The analysis was limited to V-J combinations with a frequency above 0.0001, which together covered just over 98% of the repertoires. For each V-J combination, a TCR clonal expansion and chaos score was defined as the ratio of F50 clonal expansion to chaos observed in the TCRdist matrix. Welch's t-statistics and random forest were used to reduce features to more than ten V-J combinations, which were fed into a naive Bayes classifier. The Morisita-Horn index was used to measure how similar the thyroid and blood repertoires were. Starting from the raw public reads, TCRdb applied fastp trimming at Q25, assembled clones with MiXCR and retained in-frame beta chains. Every distinct CDR3 protein forms one entry, paired with its most common genes and DNA. The V and J calls follow TCRdb's processing rather than the paper's. The sample includes about 400,000 distinct CDR3 sequences, with around 19% observed a single time. Of the sample, roughly 1.5% is held by the ten largest clones.

What the study reported, not specific to this receptor: In cross-validation, the 13-signature model distinguished ophthalmopathy from stable hyperthyroidism with around 86% sensitivity and approximately 81% specificity, while in the test set the corresponding values were 80% and 75%. In validation, the model predicted ophthalmopathy progression with over 60% sensitivity and roughly 72% specificity; some 13 predicted patients were CT-confirmed with GO in a median of about 6.1 months. Most expanded thyroid clonotypes with frequency above 0.001 were also detected in blood, suggesting blood repertoires may reflect the thyroid immune response. No statistical method was used to predetermine the sample size, and group allocation was not hidden from the investigators.

The sequencing input was peripheral blood. Recombination linked TRBV7-7 to TRBJ2-5; no D gene call is confident. This receptor was obtained from a woman in her late teens or twenties with Graves' ophthalmopathy. Donor details come from another sample of the same person, matched by shared clones. The nucleotide sequence reads as follows: TGTGCTAGCAGCTTAAAGGGTAGACAAGAGACCCAGTACTTC. Its amino acids are CASSLKGRQETQYF.